This T cell receptor beta chain was identified in a study of blood T cell repertoires in COVID-19. Study summary: From T cells, B-cell-depleted T cells, or PBMCs came the material, which was cDNA or gDNA.

From germline, CDR1 is SGHNT and CDR2 YYREEE (reference sequence). V lost 4 bases to trimming and J lost 0 bases; unmatched junction nucleotides: 4. This CDR3 spans 15 amino acids. This clone was found once. Sequencing was performed with immunoSEQ multiplex PCR; in TCRdb, only in-frame clones are kept and a portion is missing. Among about 200,000 clones, 88% were seen once, and the ten largest hold over 15%. The clonotype originates from a middle-aged man with COVID-19, enrolled during active disease. Sequencing was carried out using peripheral blood. The chain recombines TRBV5-4 with TRBJ2-7; 10 bases fit TRBD2. For the CDR3, the DNA is TGTGCCAGCAGCGCCCGGACTAGCGGCTCCTACGAGCAGTACTTC. Translating gives CASSARTSGSYEQYF.